The 31 T cell receptor beta chains reported below all come from one sample, sequenced in a study of blood T cell repertoires in COVID-19 (TCRdb year 2020). Library prep was done by the immunoSEQ multiplex PCR assay. Imported from immuneACCESS, the table was reduced by TCRdb to in-frame sequences with V and J called. These copies leave out some clones; in studies compared against another copy, an unresolved V gene accounts for under half, and the cause of the remainder is not known. This sample lists approximately 200,000 clones; 65% to 85% were detected once. Roughly 2.4% of the sample comes from the top ten. The specimen sequenced was peripheral blood. These receptors all come from a woman aged 60-70 years with acute or convalescent COVID-19.

The genes are TRBV30 and TRBJ2-7; no clear D gene. Deletions cut 2 bases from V and 6 bases from J, with 8 bases between. CDR1 GTSNPN and CDR2 SVGIG come from the germline V gene (reference sequence). This CDR3 region has 11 residues. The CDR3, as DNA: TGTGCCTGGAGTCTTGGAGCCGAGCAGTACTTC. Translation gives CAWSLGAEQYF.

V and J are TRBV5-1 and TRBJ1-6; D remains unclear. The germline V gene encodes CDR1 SGHRS and CDR2 YFSETQ. V was cut by 2 bases and J by 4 bases, with 13 bases left in between. This CDR3 has 16 residues. This chain's CDR3 is CASSFGSRTYNSPLHF. The CDR3 coding sequence is TGCGCCAGCAGCTTCGGGAGTAGGACGTATAATTCACCCCTCCACTTT.

This clone was recorded once. V and J are TRBV6-1 and TRBJ1-1, with D maybe TRBD1 (6 bases). Germline CDR1 and CDR2: MNHNS and SASEGT. Trimming cost V 3 bases and J 3 bases, with 14 bases left between them. The CDR3 runs 15 residues. The CDR3: CASSDGGLSYTEAFF. CDR3 DNA sequence: TGTGCCAGCAGTGACGGGGGGCTTTCGTACACTGAAGCTTTCTTT.

The rearrangement joins TRBV13 to TRBJ2-7; weak D call: TRBD1 (6 bases). V was trimmed by 5 bases and J by 3 bases, leaving 14 bases between them. Germline CDR1 reads PRHDT; CDR2 reads FYEKMQ (reference sequence). The CDR3 is 14 residues long. The CDR3 loop reads CASSQRGQNYEQYF. The DNA of the CDR3 is TGTGCCAGCAGCCAGAGAGGACAGAACTACGAGCAGTACTTC. Together with reference TRBV13 and TRBJ2-7, the CDR3 gives the full variable domain: AAGVIQSPRHLIKEKRETATLKCYPIPRHDTVYWYQQGPGQDPQFLISFYEKMQSDKGSIPDRFSAQQFSDYHSELNMSSLELGDSALYFCASSQRGQNYEQYFGPGTRLTVT.

This sequence joins TRBV2 and TRBJ1-1; D is unclear. V was cut by 2 bases and J by 4 bases, with 11 bases left in between. Germline V gives CDR1 SNHLY, CDR2 FYNNEI. CDR3 length: 14 amino acids. CDR3 residues: CASSERLYGTEAFF. DNA of the CDR3: TGTGCCAGCAGTGAAAGACTGTATGGCACTGAAGCTTTCTTT.

The rearrangement links TRBV5-6 to TRBJ2-2; 10 positions agree with TRBD2. CDR1 and CDR2 from the germline V gene are SGHDT and YYEEEE. Trimming at V came to 6 bases and at J to 6 bases, leaving 11 bases not matched to a gene. The CDR3 has 16 residues. This CDR3 reads CASTTSLAGVSGELFF. CDR3 nucleotide sequence: TGTGCCAGCACCACCTCGCTAGCGGGGGTGTCCGGGGAGCTGTTTTTT.

The gene calls are TRBV20-1 and TRBJ1-2, with D unresolved. CDR1 and CDR2 (germline): DFQATT, SNEGSKA (reference sequence). Deletions cut 3 bases from V and 0 bases from J, with 8 bases between. The length of the CDR3 is 13 residues. The CDR3 here is CSASFRANYGYTF. In nucleotides, the CDR3 is TGCAGTGCTAGTTTTCGGGCTAACTATGGCTACACCTTC.

The chain combines TRBV3-1 (or the pseudogene TRBV3-2) with TRBJ2-5, with D tentatively TRBD2 (7 bases). This CDR3 spans 14 amino acids. The V gene lost 6 bases and the J gene lost 4 bases, with 15 bases spanning the gap. Germline V gene sequence: CDR1 LGHDT, CDR2 YNNKEL (reference sequence). For the CDR3, the DNA is TGTGCCAGCAGATCCTCGGGGGGCTCAGAGACCCAGTACTTC. Translation gives CASRSSGGSETQYF.

This clone was picked up one time. The J gene is TRBJ1-1, the V gene TRBV5-1, with TRBD1 matching over 8 bases. The CDR3 has 13 residues. The germline CDR1 and CDR2 sequences are SGHRS and YFSETQ. The V gene end was trimmed by 4 bases and the J gene end by 5 bases; junction bases not matched to a gene: 4. CDR3 sequence reads: CASSIQGDTEAFF. The CDR3 region has the DNA TGCGCCAGCAGCATACAGGGGGATACTGAAGCTTTCTTT.

This chain joins TRBV28 and TRBJ1-2; 9 bases are a match to TRBD1. The germline V gene encodes CDR1 MDHEN and CDR2 SYDVKM. Trimming removed 3 bases from V and 6 bases from J; junction bases left unmatched: 11. This CDR3 contains 16 residues. The CDR3 region is CASSLPGQGKMDGYTF. CDR3 in DNA: TGTGCCAGCAGTTTGCCCGGACAGGGGAAGATGGATGGCTACACCTTC.

The J gene is TRBJ2-1, the V gene TRBV12-5, with 11 bases matching TRBD2. CDR1 is LGHNT and CDR2 is FRNRAP in the germline V gene. The V segment lost 6 bases and the J segment 7 bases; nucleotides outside the gene matches: 8. This CDR3 has 15 amino acids. The CDR3 region has the DNA TGTGCTAGTGGACTTAGCGGGGGGGCTGGTAATGAGCAGTTCTTC. Translating it yields CASGLSGGAGNEQFF.

This clone showed up just once. Other DNA sequences within the sample encode an identical CDR3. V and J are TRBV5-1 and TRBJ1-2; unclear D gene. The CDR3 covers 13 residues. Trimming took 0 bases from V and 4 from J, leaving 7 bases between them. Germline lookup yields CDR1 SGHRS and CDR2 YFSETQ. CDR3 nucleotide sequence: TGCGCCAGCAGCTTGGACGGGGTCTATGGCTACACCTTC. Translation: CASSLDGVYGYTF.

V usage is TRBV27 and J usage is TRBJ1-2; possibly TRBD1 for D (6 bases). CDR1 is MNHEY and CDR2 is SMNVEV in the germline V gene (reference sequence). The V end lost 5 bases, the J end lost 1 base, and 11 bases lay between the germline ends. The CDR3 is 14 amino acids. CDR3: CASSPDRLNYGYTF. The DNA for the CDR3 is TGTGCCAGCAGTCCGGACAGACTTAACTATGGCTACACCTTC.

V and J are TRBV2 and TRBJ1-3; 10 bases agree with TRBD1. This CDR3 spans 15 amino acids. The trim removed 7 bases at V and 1 base at J, leaving 4 bases unmatched. Per germline, CDR1 SNHLY and CDR2 FYNNEI. In DNA, the CDR3 is TGTGCCAGCAATCCGGGACAGGGGTCTGGAAACACCATATATTTT. Translation gives CASNPGQGSGNTIYF.

CDR3 residues: CASSQDQDRGLLYNEQFF. CDR3 DNA: TGTGCCAGCAGCCAAGACCAGGACAGGGGGCTTCTTTACAATGAGCAGTTCTTC. This chain uses TRBV4-2 with TRBJ2-1, with 11 bases lining up with TRBD1. Trimming at V came to 0 bases and at J to 4 bases, leaving 8 bases not matched to a gene. This CDR3 is built from 18 residues. From germline, CDR1 is LGHNA and CDR2 YNFKEQ.

V and J are TRBV11-2 and TRBJ2-7; 7 positions agree with TRBD2. The CDR3 consists of 14 residues. Unmatched junction bases numbered 2, after V lost 1 base and J lost 2 bases. The germline gives CDR1 SGHAT, CDR2 FQNNGV. CDR3 loop: CASSLVAGAYEQYF. Written as DNA, the CDR3 is TGTGCCAGCAGCTTAGTTGCGGGGGCCTACGAGCAGTACTTC.

This sequence joins TRBV7-9 and TRBJ1-1; D may be TRBD1 (6 bases). CDR1 SEHNR and CDR2 FQNEAQ come from the germline V gene (reference sequence). The CDR3 sequence is 13 residues long. V was pared by 6 bases and J by 6 bases, with 14 bases between. The CDR3 region is CASSLQGYPEAFF. The CDR3 DNA reads TGTGCCAGCAGTTTACAGGGATACCCTGAAGCTTTCTTT.

The rearrangement links TRBV24-1 to TRBJ2-1; 7 nucleotides line up with TRBD1. Germline V lookup: CDR1 KGHDR, CDR2 SFDVKD. The CDR3 contains 16 residues. Trimming took 4 bases from V and 7 from J; bases not matched to a gene: 12. CDR3 DNA: TGTGCCACCAGTGACTATCGGGTAGGGGGCGGGAATGAGCAGTTCTTC. This gives the protein CATSDYRVGGGNEQFF.

The chain uses TRBV5-4 and TRBJ2-4, with 10 bases identical to TRBD2. The junction had 6 bases not matched to a gene; V was cut back by 0 bases and J by 3 bases. This CDR3 is 17 amino acids long. Germline V CDR1 and CDR2: SGHNT, YYREEE (reference sequence). For the CDR3, the DNA is TGTGCCAGCAGCTTGGGGACTAGCGGTATGGGCAAAAACATTCAGTACTTC. This encodes CASSLGTSGMGKNIQYF.

CDR3 in DNA: TGTGCCAGTAGCCCAAGCGAGGCAGGGATAAACTATGGCTACACCTTC. Residues: CASSPSEAGINYGYTF. This sequence joins TRBV19 and TRBJ1-2; D might be TRBD1 (5 bases). Trimming took off 6 bases at V and 2 bases at J, with 19 bases between the two ends. Germline assignment: CDR1 LNHDA and CDR2 SQIVND (reference sequence). CDR3 length: 16 amino acids.

The chain uses TRBV4-1 and TRBJ1-4, with D maybe TRBD1 (6 bases). This CDR3 spans 19 amino acids. Trimming removed 0 bases at V and 0 bases at J, with 17 bases between. The germline V gene encodes CDR1 MGHRA and CDR2 YSYEKL. The CDR3 coding sequence is TGCGCCAGCAGCCAAGATAAACAGGGATCTTTTTCAACTAATGAAAAACTGTTTTTT. Translation: CASSQDKQGSFSTNEKLFF.

V and J are TRBV5-4 and TRBJ1-2; maybe TRBD1 (5 bases). The CDR3 is 13 amino acids. Germline loops: CDR1 SGHNT, CDR2 YYREEE (reference sequence). The V gene lost 1 base and the J gene lost 5 bases, with 9 bases spanning the gap. CDR3 bases: TGTGCCAGCAGCTTGCAGGGTAAGTATGGCTACACCTTC. Encoded protein: CASSLQGKYGYTF.

V usage is TRBV4-3 and J usage is TRBJ2-2, with 8 bases that match TRBD2. The CDR3 covers 16 residues. Germline CDR1 reads LGHNA; CDR2 reads YSLEER. V shed 1 base, J shed 6 bases, and the junction held 7 bases outside the gene matches. CDR3 protein: CASSQAFGGAPGELFF. CDR3 in DNA: TGCGCCAGCAGCCAAGCGTTCGGGGGGGCCCCCGGGGAGCTGTTTTTT.

This clone has just one count. The rearrangement links TRBV11-2 to TRBJ2-2; 8 bases align to TRBD1. The junction had 3 bases not matched to a gene; V was cut back by 6 bases and J by 0 bases. This CDR3 is built from 15 residues. CDR1 SGHAT and CDR2 FQNNGV come from the germline V gene. The CDR3 spells CASRNRGSNTGELFF. In DNA, the CDR3 is TGTGCCAGCAGAAACAGGGGGTCGAACACCGGGGAGCTGTTTTTT.

The CDR3 loop reads CASSPRAGVQAYEQYF. The CDR3 nucleotides read TGCGCCAGCAGCCCTAGGGCCGGGGTTCAGGCCTACGAGCAGTACTTC. The chain uses TRBV5-1 and TRBJ2-7, with D maybe TRBD2 (5 bases). V was shortened by 4 bases and J by 2 bases, with 19 bases between the two germline ends. Germline V lookup: CDR1 SGHRS, CDR2 YFSETQ. The CDR3 runs to 16 residues.

CDR3 residues: CASGRDFNQPQHF. CDR3 DNA sequence: TGTGCCAGCGGTAGGGACTTCAATCAGCCCCAGCATTTT. V gene TRBV2 combines with J gene TRBJ1-5; a weak D match, TRBD1 (5 bases). CDR3 size: 13 residues. Germline CDR1 SNHLY, CDR2 FYNNEI. The germline V and J ends were trimmed by 8 bases and 3 bases, with 11 bases remaining between them.

The chain has TRBV5-6 and TRBJ1-1; 9 bases are a match to TRBD1. V was pared by 4 bases and J by 10 bases, with 5 bases of the junction left unmatched. The CDR3 runs to 12 residues. The germline V gene has CDR1 SGHDT and CDR2 YYEEEE. This CDR3 is CASSAGTGLAFF. Here the CDR3 DNA reads TGTGCCAGCAGCGCGGGGACAGGGCTAGCTTTCTTT.

The genes are TRBV11-1 and TRBJ2-3; the D gene is possibly TRBD2 (6 bases). The germline V gene encodes CDR1 SGHAT and CDR2 FQDESV (reference sequence). Trimming removed 3 bases from V and 2 bases from J, with 12 bases in between. This CDR3 is built from 15 residues. CDR3 loop: CASSFSGHFTDTQYF. CDR3 nucleotides: TGTGCCAGCAGCTTTAGCGGACACTTCACAGATACGCAGTATTTT. Using reference TRBV11-1 and TRBJ2-3 for the parts outside the CDR3, the full variable domain is EAEVAQSPRYKITEKSQAVAFWCDPISGHATLYWYRQILGQGPELLVQFQDESVVDDSQLPKDRFSAERLKGVDSTLKIQPAELGDSAMYLCASSFSGHFTDTQYFGPGTRLTVL.

This clone was found once. This chain links TRBV5-1 with TRBJ2-7; TRBD2 aligns across 9 bases. The J segment lost 3 bases and the V segment lost 6 bases, leaving 4 bases of the junction unmatched. Germline V gene lookup returns CDR1 SGHRS and CDR2 YFSETQ. The CDR3 spans 13 residues. DNA for the CDR3: TGCGCCAGCAACTCACTAGCGGGCTACGAGCAGTACTTC. Protein: CASNSLAGYEQYF.

A few counts support this clone. Within the sample, other DNA sequences also encode this same CDR3. The CDR3 spells CASSLAVNTEAFF. CDR3 coding DNA: TGCGCCAGCAGCTTGGCAGTGAACACTGAAGCTTTCTTT. This chain uses TRBV5-1 with TRBJ1-1, with D hard to call. Germline CDR1 SGHRS, CDR2 YFSETQ. The V gene lost 0 bases and the J gene lost 0 bases, with 3 bases spanning the gap. The CDR3 has 13 amino acids.

The V gene is TRBV7-8, the J gene TRBJ2-3, with D perhaps TRBD2 (5 bases). This CDR3 is built from 13 residues. V dropped 5 bases and J dropped 1 base, with 7 bases sitting between them. Germline-derived CDR1 and CDR2 are SGHVS and FQNEAQ. Written as DNA, the CDR3 is TGTGCCAGCAGCCGACTACGCACAGATACGCAGTATTTT. Translation: CASSRLRTDTQYF.